Here is one T cell receptor (beta chain) with its context. Random hexamers primed reverse transcription of roughly 0.5 to 1 ug RNA. By means of immunoSEQ multiplex PCR, TCR beta CDR3 spanning 54 Vbeta and 13 Jbeta underwent amplification. Each CDR3 protein is one row after TCRdb ran MiXCR on the immunoSEQ multiplex PCR reads. Of a few hundred thousand distinct CDR3 sequences in the sample, around 95% are singletons; the top ten hold 0.06% to 0.08%. This specimen belongs to a study of CD8 T cells in Susac syndrome. Germline assignment: CDR1 SGHRS and CDR2 YFSETQ. V lost 1 base and J lost 1; bases outside the gene matches: 1. This CDR3 has 15 residues.

Sequenced material: CD4+ T cells from PBMCs. This receptor was obtained from a human donor with multiple sclerosis. This chain joins TRBV5-1 and TRBJ1-5; 8 bases align to TRBD1. DNA of the CDR3: TGCGCCAGCAGCTTGTCAGGGGGCAGCAATCAGCCCCAGCATTTT. Its translation: CASSLSGGSNQPQHF.